This TCR beta chain was profiled in a study of molecular identifiers for immune sequencing clone quantification. Study-wide background: In replicates, the authors split RNA from 20,000 or 100,000 naive CD8 cells five ways and sequenced four. Points from the study as a whole: Spiked Jurkat TCR RNA originating from one cell could reportedly be identified amid more than 950,000 naive cells. Highly expanded clone sizes could be underestimated by identical TCR molecules sharing a barcode. Effector cells had over 97% of their molecules in clones above 20 RNA copies, while naive cells had under 1%.

This clonotype was picked up many times. What it binds is unknown. Via MiXCR, TCRdb re-called the PCR reads, giving one row per CDR3 protein. This table holds 30,000 to 45,000 distinct CDR3 sequences, around 20% found once. This CDR3 is built from 17 residues. V was cut by 2 bases and J by 3 bases, with 18 bases left in between. V is TRBV12-3 or TRBV12-4 and J is TRBJ2-3, with D uncertain. Material: naive CD8+ T cells from blood, with Jurkat cell RNA spiked in. Regarding subset: FACS-sorted CD8+CD4-CCR7+CD45RA+ naive T cells. This TCR was recovered from a human donor in good health. Some libraries in this study had Jurkat cell RNA spiked in. Written as DNA, the CDR3 is TGTGCCAGCAGTTTAACCCTGGACCTTTTCAGGACAGATACGCAGTATTTT. Its protein is CASSLTLDLFRTDTQYF.